This TCR beta chain was sequenced during a study of blood T cell repertoires in COVID-19. This CDR3 spans 13 amino acids. Trimming pared 7 bases from V and 3 bases from J, leaving 12 bases between. From germline, CDR1 is KGHDR and CDR2 SFDVKD. This clone was observed a single time. Here immunoSEQ multiplex PCR was the method, and the copy in TCRdb shows in-frame clones only, minus some. The table has just under 90,000 clones, about 91% seen once. The rearrangement links TRBV24-1 to TRBJ2-7; no clear D gene. Sequencing was performed on peripheral blood. This TCR derives from a man aged 55 to 69 with acute or convalescent COVID-19. The CDR3 nucleotides are TGTGCCACCAGCAGCCCAGGAATCTACGAGCAGTACTTC. Amino acids: CATSSPGIYEQYF.